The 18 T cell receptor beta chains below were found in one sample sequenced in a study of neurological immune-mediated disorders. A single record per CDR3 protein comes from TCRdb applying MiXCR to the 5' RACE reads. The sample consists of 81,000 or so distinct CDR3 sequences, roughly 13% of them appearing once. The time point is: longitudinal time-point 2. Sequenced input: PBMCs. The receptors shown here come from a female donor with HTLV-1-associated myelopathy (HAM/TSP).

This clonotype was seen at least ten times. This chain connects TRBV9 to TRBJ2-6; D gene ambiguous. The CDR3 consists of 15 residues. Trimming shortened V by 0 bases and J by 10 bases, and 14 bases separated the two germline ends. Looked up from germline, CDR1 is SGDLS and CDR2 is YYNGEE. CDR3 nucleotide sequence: TGTGCCAGCAGCGTAGCTACCAAAGGCGGTAACGTCCTGACTTTC. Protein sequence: CASSVATKGGNVLTF.

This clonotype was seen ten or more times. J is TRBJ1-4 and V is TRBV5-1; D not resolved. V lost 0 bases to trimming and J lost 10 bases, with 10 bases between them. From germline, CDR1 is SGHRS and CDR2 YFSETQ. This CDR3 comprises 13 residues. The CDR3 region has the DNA TGCGCCAGCAGCTTGGAAGGAGTCGGAAAACTGTTTTTT. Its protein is CASSLEGVGKLFF.

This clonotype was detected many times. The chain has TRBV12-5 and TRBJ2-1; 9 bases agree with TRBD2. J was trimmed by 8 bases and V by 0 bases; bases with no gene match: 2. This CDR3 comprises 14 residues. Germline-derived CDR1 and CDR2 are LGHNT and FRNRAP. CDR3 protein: CASGLVRGGDEQFF. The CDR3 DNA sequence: TGTGCTAGTGGTTTGGTACGCGGGGGGGATGAGCAGTTCTTC.

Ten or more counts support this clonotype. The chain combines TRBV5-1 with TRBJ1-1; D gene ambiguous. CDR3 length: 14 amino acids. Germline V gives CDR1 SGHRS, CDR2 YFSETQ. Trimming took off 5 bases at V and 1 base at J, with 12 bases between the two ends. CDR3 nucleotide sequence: TGCGCCAGCAGGCCACCGGAAGCGAACACTGAAGCTTTCTTT. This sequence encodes CASRPPEANTEAFF.

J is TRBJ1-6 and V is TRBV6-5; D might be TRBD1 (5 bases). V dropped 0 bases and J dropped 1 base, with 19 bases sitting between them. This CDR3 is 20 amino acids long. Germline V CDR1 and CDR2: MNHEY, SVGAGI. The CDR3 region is CASSYSAVQGVGSYNSPLHF. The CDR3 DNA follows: TGTGCCAGCAGTTACTCGGCGGTCCAGGGCGTAGGGTCCTATAATTCACCCCTCCACTTT.

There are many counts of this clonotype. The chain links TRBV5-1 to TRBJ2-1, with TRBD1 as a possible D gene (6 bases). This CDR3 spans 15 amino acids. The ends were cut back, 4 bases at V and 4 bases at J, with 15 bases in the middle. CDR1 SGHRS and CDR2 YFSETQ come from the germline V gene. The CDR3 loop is CASSPGHEAYNEQFF. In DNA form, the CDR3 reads TGCGCCAGCAGCCCGGGACACGAGGCTTACAATGAGCAGTTCTTC. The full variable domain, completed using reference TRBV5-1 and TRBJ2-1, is KAGVTQTPRYLIKTRGQQVTLSCSPISGHRSVSWYQQTPGQGLQFLFEYFSETQRNKGNFPGRFSGRQFSNSRSEMNVSTLELGDSALYLCASSPGHEAYNEQFFGPGTRLTVL.

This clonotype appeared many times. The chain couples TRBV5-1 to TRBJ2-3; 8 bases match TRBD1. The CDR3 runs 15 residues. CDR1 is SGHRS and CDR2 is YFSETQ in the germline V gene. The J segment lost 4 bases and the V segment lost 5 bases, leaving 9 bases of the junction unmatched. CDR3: CASRFQGAGADTQYF. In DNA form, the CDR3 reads TGCGCCAGCAGGTTTCAGGGGGCTGGGGCAGATACGCAGTATTTT.

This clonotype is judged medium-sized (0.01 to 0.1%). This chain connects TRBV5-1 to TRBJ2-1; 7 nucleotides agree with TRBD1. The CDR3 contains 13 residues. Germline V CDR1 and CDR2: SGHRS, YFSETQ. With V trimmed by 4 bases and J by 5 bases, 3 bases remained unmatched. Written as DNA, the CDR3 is TGCGCCAGCAGCATTGGACAGGACAATGAGCAGTTCTTC. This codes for CASSIGQDNEQFF.

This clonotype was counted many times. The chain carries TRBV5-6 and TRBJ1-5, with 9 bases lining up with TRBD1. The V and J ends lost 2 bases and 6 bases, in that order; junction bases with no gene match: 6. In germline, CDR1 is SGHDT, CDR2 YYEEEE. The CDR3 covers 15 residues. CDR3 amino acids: CASSFGQGRGQPQHF. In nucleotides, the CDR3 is TGTGCCAGCAGCTTTGGACAGGGGAGGGGTCAGCCCCAGCATTTT.

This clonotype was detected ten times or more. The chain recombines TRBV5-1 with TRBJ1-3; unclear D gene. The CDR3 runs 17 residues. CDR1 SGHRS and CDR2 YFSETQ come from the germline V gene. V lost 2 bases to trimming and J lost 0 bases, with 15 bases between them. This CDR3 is CASSLTDAGNSGNTIYF. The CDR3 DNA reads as TGCGCCAGCAGCTTAACCGACGCAGGAAACTCTGGAAACACCATATATTTT.

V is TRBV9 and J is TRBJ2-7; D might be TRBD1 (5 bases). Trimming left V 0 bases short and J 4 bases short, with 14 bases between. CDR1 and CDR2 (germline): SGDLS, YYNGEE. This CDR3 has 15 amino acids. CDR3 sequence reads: CASSVDPGNRYEQYF. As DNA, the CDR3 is TGTGCCAGCAGCGTAGATCCAGGGAATAGGTACGAGCAGTACTTC.

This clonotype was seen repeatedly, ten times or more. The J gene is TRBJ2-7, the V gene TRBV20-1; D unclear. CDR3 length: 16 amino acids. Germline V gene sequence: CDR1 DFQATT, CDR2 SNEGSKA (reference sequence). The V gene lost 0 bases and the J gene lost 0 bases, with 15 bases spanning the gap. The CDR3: CSARDSVGGDSYEQYF. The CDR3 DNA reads TGCAGTGCTAGAGATTCCGTGGGTGGAGACTCCTACGAGCAGTACTTC.

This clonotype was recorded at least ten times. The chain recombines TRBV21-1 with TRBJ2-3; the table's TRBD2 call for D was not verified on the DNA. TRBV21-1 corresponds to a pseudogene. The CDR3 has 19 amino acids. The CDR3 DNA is TGTGCCAGCACCCACCCCGCAGAGTCTAGAGTACAACGCGCAGATACGCAGTATTTT. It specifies CASTHPAESRVQRADTQYF.

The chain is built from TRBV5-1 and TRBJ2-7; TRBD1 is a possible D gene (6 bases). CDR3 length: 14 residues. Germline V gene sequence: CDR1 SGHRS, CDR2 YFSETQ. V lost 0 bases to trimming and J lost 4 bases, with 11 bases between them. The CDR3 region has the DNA TGCGCCAGCAGCTTGGGCGGACAGAGATACGAGCAGTACTTC. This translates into CASSLGGQRYEQYF.

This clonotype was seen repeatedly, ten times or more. The CDR3 sequence: CASSQGPPNTGELFF. The CDR3 DNA sequence: TGCGCCTCCTCTCAGGGACCACCGAACACCGGGGAGCTGTTTTTT. The chain employs TRBV5-1 and TRBJ2-2; TRBD1 or TRBD2 may be the D gene (5 bases each). CDR1 SGHRS and CDR2 YFSETQ come from the germline V gene. V was trimmed by 10 bases and J by 0 bases, leaving 16 bases between them. This CDR3 spans 15 amino acids.

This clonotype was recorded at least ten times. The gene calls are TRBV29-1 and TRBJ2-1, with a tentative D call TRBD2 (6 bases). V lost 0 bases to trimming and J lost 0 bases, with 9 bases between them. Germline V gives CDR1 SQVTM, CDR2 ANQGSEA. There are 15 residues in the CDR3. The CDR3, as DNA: TGCAGCGTTGAAGATCCGCGGGGCTCCTACAATGAGCAGTTCTTC. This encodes CSVEDPRGSYNEQFF.

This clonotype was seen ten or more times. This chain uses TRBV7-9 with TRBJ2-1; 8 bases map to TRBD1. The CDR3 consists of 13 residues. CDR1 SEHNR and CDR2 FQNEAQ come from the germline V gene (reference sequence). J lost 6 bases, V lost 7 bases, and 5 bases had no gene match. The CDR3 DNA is TGTGCCAGCAAACCGGACAGGGTCAATGAGCAGTTCTTC. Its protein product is CASKPDRVNEQFF.

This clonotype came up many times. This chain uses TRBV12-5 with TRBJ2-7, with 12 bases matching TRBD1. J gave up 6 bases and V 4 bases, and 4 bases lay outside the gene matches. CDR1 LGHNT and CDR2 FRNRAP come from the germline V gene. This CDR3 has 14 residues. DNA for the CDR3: TGTGCTAGTGGTTCGGGACAGGGGGCGAGCGAGCAGTACTTC. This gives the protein CASGSGQGASEQYF.